The following is a TCR beta chain sequence with its context. Its antigen remains unidentified. TCRdb itself ran the RT-PCR reads through MiXCR, one entry per CDR3 protein. Of under 950,000 distinct CDR3 sequences listed, about 20% are singletons. Germline V CDR1 and CDR2: MNHEY, SVGAGI. This CDR3 spans 17 amino acids. Losses at the gene ends were 0 bases for V and 3 bases for J; bases not matched to a gene: 4. The sample belongs to a study of response to subunit inactivated influenza vaccine. Overall study results and limits: Few additional T cells are recruited per seasonal influenza vaccination, authors suggested.

This TCR came from a man aged 50-59 years who received an inactivated influenza vaccine. The chain carries TRBV6-5 and TRBJ1-6; TRBD1 agrees at 8 bases. Sequences were derived from PBMCs from blood, sampled 4 to 6 days after vaccination. CDR3 DNA: TGTGCCAGCAGTTACTCGACAGGGGCCGGCTATAATTCACCCCTCCACTTT. This encodes CASSYSTGAGYNSPLHF.